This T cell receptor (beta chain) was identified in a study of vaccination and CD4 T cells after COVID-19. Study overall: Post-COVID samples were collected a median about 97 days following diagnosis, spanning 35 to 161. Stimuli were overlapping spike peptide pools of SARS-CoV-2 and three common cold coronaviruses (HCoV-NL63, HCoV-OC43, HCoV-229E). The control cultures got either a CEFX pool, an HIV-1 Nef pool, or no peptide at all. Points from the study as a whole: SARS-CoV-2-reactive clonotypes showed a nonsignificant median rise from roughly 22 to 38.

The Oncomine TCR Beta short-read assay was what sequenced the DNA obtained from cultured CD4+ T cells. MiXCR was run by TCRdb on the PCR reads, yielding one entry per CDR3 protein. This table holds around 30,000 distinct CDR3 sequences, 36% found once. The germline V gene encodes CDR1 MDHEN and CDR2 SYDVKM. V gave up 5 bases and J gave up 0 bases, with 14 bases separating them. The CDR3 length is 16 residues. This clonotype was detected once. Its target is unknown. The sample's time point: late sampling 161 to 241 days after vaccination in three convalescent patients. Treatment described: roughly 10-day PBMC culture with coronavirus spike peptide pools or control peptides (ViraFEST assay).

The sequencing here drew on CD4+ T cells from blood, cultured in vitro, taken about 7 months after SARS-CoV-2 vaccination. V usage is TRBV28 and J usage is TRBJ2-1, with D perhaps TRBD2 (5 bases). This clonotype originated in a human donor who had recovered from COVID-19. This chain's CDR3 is CASSTNRGFSYNEQFF. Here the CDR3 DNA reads TGTGCCAGCAGTACAAATCGGGGATTCTCCTACAATGAGCAGTTCTTC.